The source of this T cell receptor (beta chain) is a study of Graves' ophthalmopathy and Graves' hyperthyroidism. Amplified TCR beta CDR3 regions were obtained using RNA transcripts as template. First-round RT-PCR used HTBI primers; second-round multiplex PCR followed. TCRdb passed the multiplex PCR reads through MiXCR, listing each CDR3 protein once. The table shows 500,000 to 700,000 distinct CDR3 sequences, with approximately 22% occurring only once. Study observations and caveats: For predicting ophthalmopathy progression, the model had more than 60% sensitivity and roughly 72% specificity.

This clonotype was counted at least ten times. The antigen is undetermined. Enrollment excluded any patients with other autoimmune diseases, uncontrolled infections, pregnancy or lactation. The diagnosis was founded upon clinical symptoms, serum thyroxine, TRAb, thyroid ultrasound and orbital computed tomography. This CDR3 comprises 14 residues. The germline V and J ends were trimmed by 3 bases and 7 bases, with 13 bases remaining between them. The germline V gene has CDR1 LGHNT and CDR2 FRNRAP. Source material: peripheral blood. The chain recombines TRBV12-5 with TRBJ1-5; no reliable D call. The origin of this receptor is a woman in her late teens or twenties with stable Graves' hyperthyroidism. Some clones in this sample may be carry-over from other donors' samples. The CDR3 bases are TGTGCTAGTGGTTTCCAGGATCTGGGACAGCCCCAGCATTTT. This sequence encodes CASGFQDLGQPQHF.